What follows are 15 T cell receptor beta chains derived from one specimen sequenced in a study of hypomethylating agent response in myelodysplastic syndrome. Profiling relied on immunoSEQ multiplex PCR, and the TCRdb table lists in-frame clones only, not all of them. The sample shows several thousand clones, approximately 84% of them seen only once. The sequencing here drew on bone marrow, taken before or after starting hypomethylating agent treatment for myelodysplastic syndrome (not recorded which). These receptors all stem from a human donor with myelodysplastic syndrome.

Here the CDR3 DNA reads TGTGCCAGCAGTCCGAGGGACAGCCGGTTCTCTGGAAACACCATATATTTT. Encoded protein: CASSPRDSRFSGNTIYF. This chain links TRBV27 with TRBJ1-3, with 7 bases identical to TRBD1. With V trimmed by 5 bases and J by 0 bases, 10 bases remained unmatched. This CDR3 spans 17 amino acids. Per germline, CDR1 MNHEY and CDR2 SMNVEV (reference sequence).

The chain's CDR3 is CATSRARGSGQPQHF. The CDR3 DNA sequence: TGTGCCACCAGCAGAGCCCGGGGCTCGGGTCAGCCCCAGCATTTT. The rearrangement links TRBV15 to TRBJ1-5, with D possibly matching TRBD1 (5 bases). In germline, CDR1 is LNHNV, CDR2 YYDKDF (reference sequence). V was shortened by 1 base and J by 6 bases, with 13 bases between the two germline ends. This CDR3 is built from 15 residues.

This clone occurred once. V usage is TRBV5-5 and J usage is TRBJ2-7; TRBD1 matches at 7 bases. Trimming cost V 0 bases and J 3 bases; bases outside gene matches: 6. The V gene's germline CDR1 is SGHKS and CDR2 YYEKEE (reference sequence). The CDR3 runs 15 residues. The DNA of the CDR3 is TGTGCCAGCAGCTTGGGAGGGGGCCCGGACTACGAGCAGTACTTC. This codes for CASSLGGGPDYEQYF.

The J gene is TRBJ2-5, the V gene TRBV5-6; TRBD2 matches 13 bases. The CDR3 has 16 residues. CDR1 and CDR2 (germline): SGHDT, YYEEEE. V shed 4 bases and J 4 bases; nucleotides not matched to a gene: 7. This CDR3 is CASSPGLAGAVETQYF. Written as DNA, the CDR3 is TGTGCCAGCAGCCCCGGACTAGCGGGGGCTGTAGAGACCCAGTACTTC.

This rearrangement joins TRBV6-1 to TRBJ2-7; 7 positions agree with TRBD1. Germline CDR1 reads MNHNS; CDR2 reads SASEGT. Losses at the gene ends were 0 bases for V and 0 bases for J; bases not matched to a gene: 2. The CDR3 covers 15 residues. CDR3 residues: CASSEARGISYEQYV. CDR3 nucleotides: TGTGCCAGCAGTGAAGCCAGGGGGATCTCCTACGAGCAGTACGTC.

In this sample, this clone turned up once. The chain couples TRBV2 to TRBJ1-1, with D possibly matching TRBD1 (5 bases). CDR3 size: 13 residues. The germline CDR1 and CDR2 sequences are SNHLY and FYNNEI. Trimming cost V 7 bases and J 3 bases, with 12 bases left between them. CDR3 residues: CASKEDTYTEAFF. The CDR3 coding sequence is TGTGCCAGCAAGGAGGACACTTACACTGAAGCTTTCTTT.

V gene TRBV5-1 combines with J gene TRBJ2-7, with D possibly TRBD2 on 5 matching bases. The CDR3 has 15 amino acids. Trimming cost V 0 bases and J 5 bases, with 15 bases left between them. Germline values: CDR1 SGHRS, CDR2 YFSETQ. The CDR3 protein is CASSLAGRQADEQYF. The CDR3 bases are TGCGCCAGCAGCTTGGCGGGGAGACAAGCGGACGAGCAGTACTTC.

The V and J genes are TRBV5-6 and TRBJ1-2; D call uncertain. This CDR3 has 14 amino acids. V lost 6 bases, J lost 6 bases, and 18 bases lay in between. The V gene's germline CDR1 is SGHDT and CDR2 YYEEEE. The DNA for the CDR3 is TGTGCCAGCATCCTGCCACGGACGGGTGATGGCTACACCTTC. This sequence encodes CASILPRTGDGYTF.

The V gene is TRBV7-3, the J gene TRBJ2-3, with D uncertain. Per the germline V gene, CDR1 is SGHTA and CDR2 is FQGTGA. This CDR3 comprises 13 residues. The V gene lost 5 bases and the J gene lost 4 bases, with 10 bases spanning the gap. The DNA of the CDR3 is TGTGCCAGCAGCCCCCGGGTCGCAGATACGCAGTATTTT. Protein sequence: CASSPRVADTQYF.

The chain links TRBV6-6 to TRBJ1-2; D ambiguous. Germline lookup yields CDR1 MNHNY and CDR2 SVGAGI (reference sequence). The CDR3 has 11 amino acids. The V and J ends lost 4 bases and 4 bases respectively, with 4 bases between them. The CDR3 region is CASSLGYGYTF. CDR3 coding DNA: TGTGCCAGCAGTTTAGGCTATGGCTACACCTTC.

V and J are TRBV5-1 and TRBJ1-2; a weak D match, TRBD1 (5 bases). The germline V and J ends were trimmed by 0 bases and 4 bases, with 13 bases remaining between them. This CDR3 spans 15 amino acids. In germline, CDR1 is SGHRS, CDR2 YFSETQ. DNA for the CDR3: TGCGCCAGCAGCTTGGGGCAGCCCGGGGGCTATGGCTACACCTTC. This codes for CASSLGQPGGYGYTF.

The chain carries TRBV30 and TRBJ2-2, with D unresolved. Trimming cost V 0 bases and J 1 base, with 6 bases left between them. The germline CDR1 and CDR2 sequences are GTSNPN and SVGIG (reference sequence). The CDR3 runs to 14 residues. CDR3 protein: CAWSVPRNTGELFF. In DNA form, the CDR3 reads TGTGCCTGGAGTGTACCTCGGAACACCGGGGAGCTGTTTTTT.

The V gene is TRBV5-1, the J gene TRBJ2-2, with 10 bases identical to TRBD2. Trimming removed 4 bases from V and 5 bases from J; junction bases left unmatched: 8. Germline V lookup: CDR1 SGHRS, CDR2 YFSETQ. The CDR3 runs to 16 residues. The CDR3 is CASSPGLADRTGELFF. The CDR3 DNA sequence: TGCGCCAGCAGCCCCGGACTAGCGGATCGGACCGGGGAGCTGTTTTTT.

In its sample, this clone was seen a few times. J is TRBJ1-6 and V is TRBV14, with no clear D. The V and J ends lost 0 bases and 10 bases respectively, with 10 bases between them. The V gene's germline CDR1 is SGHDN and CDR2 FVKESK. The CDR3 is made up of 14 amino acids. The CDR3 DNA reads TGTGCCAGCAGCCAAGAAGTTCGGGGATCACCCCTCCACTTT. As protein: CASSQEVRGSPLHF.

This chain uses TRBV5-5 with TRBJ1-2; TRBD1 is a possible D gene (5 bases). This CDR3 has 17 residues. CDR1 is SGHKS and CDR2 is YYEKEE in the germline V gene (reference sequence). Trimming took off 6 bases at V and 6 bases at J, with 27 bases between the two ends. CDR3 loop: CASTHLFPLKTGNGYTF. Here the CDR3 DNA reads TGTGCCAGCACCCACCTCTTCCCCTTGAAAACAGGAAATGGCTACACCTTC.